The 8 T cell receptor beta chains below were found in one sample sequenced in a study of shared clonotypes between healthy human individuals. Libraries were prepared by immunoSEQ multiplex PCR; TCRdb keeps only in-frame clonotypes and omits some of them. The repertoire holds roughly 1,100,000 clones, about 74% seen once, with over 1.3% in the top ten. Sequencing was performed on memory CD4+ T cells sorted from blood. The sample's subset: CD45RA-negative fraction. The receptors shown here come from a man between 18 and 35 years old in good health.

This clone was recorded many times. At the DNA level, this CDR3 is encoded by other sequences in the same sample as well. The chain uses TRBV7-2 and TRBJ2-5; maybe TRBD1 (6 bases). Germline CDR1 and CDR2: SGHTA and FQGNSA. The CDR3 length is 13 residues. V was pared by 4 bases and J by 2 bases, with 8 bases between. The CDR3 sequence: CASSYRVQETQYF. The CDR3 DNA reads as TGTGCCAGCAGCTACAGGGTGCAAGAGACCCAGTACTTC.

This chain connects TRBV19 to TRBJ2-7; TRBD1 matches 9 bases. CDR3 length equals 15 residues. V shed 3 bases and J 6 bases; nucleotides not matched to a gene: 9. Looked up from germline, CDR1 is LNHDA and CDR2 is SQIVND (reference sequence). For the CDR3, the DNA is TGTGCCAGTAGTATGGGGGACAGGGTACGAACCGAGCAGTACTTC. This sequence encodes CASSMGDRVRTEQYF.

Regarding this clone: Other DNA sequences in this sample translate to the same CDR3. The CDR3 bases are TGCGCCAGCAGCCCGCATTCAGATACGCAGTATTTT. This encodes CASSPHSDTQYF. The chain combines TRBV5-1 with TRBJ2-3; D is unclear. The V and J ends lost 4 bases and 4 bases respectively, with 7 bases between them. The germline V gene has CDR1 SGHRS and CDR2 YFSETQ. The CDR3 has 12 amino acids.

As DNA, the CDR3 is TGTGCCAGCAGCAAAGACAGGGTCGGGCAGTACTTC. It is translated as CASSKDRVGQYF. The chain combines TRBV7-6 with TRBJ2-7; 7 bases line up with TRBD1. Germline values: CDR1 SGHVS, CDR2 FNYEAQ. Germline trimming cut 5 bases from V and 9 bases from J; bases unmatched to any gene: 7. The CDR3 contains 12 residues. The full variable domain, completed using reference TRBV7-6 and TRBJ2-7, is GAGVSQSPRYKVTKRGQDVALRCDPISGHVSLYWYRQALGQGPEFLTYFNYEAQQDKSGLPNDRFSAERPEGSISTLTIQRTEQRDSAMYRCASSKDRVGQYFGPGTRLTVT.

This clone was detected a few times. The chain links TRBV5-1 to TRBJ1-1; a weak D match, TRBD1 (6 bases). The CDR3 totals 15 residues. V was cut by 0 bases and J by 6 bases, with 15 bases left in between. Germline V gives CDR1 SGHRS, CDR2 YFSETQ. As DNA, the CDR3 is TGCGCCAGCAGCTTGGACAGGGAACGGGGCGCTGAAGCTTTCTTT. This translates into CASSLDRERGAEAFF.

The sample holds a few counts of this clone. The chain couples TRBV5-1 to TRBJ1-1, with D possibly matching TRBD1 (6 bases). Germline V gene data show CDR1 as SGHRS and CDR2 as YFSETQ. The CDR3 covers 14 residues. V lost 4 bases and J 4 bases, leaving 14 bases between the germline ends. The CDR3 loop reads CASSAEGGVTEAFF. The DNA for the CDR3 is TGCGCCAGCAGCGCCGAGGGGGGCGTCACTGAAGCTTTCTTT.

This clone was seen only once. The chain uses TRBV6-1 and TRBJ2-7; 7 positions match TRBD1. Per germline, CDR1 MNHNS and CDR2 SASEGT. After removal of 2 bases from V and 3 bases from J, the junction contained 7 bases not matched to a gene. The CDR3 loop spans 15 amino acids. In DNA, the CDR3 is TGTGCCAGCAGTGAACCCCGACAGGGTGTCTACGAGCAGTACTTC. It specifies CASSEPRQGVYEQYF.

The chain links TRBV19 to TRBJ1-5; D not certain. The CDR3 covers 14 residues. Germline V CDR1 and CDR2: LNHDA, SQIVND (reference sequence). The V gene lost 3 bases and the J gene lost 7 bases, with 13 bases spanning the gap. The CDR3, as DNA: TGTGCCAGTAGTATGGTCCGGGGAAGGCAGCCCCAGCATTTT. It codes for CASSMVRGRQPQHF.